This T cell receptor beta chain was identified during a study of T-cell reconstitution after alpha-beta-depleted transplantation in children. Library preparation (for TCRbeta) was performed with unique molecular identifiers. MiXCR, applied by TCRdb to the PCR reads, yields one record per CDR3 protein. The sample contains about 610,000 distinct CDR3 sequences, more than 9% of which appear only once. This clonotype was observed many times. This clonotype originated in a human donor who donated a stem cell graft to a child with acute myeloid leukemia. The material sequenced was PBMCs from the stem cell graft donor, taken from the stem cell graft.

CDR3 nucleotide sequence: TGTGCCACCAGTGAGGCCAGGACAGGGAAGAATGAGCAGTTCTTC. Its translation: CATSEARTGKNEQFF. The rearrangement links TRBV24-1 to TRBJ2-1; TRBD1 agrees at 8 bases. The CDR3 consists of 15 residues. CDR1 KGHDR and CDR2 SFDVKD come from the germline V gene. V lost 4 bases, J lost 7 bases, and 8 bases stayed unmatched.